The 28 T cell receptor beta chains reported below all come from one sample, sequenced in a study of shared clonotypes between healthy human individuals. The repertoire was sequenced with immunoSEQ multiplex PCR; TCRdb's copy has only in-frame clones and lacks some. In the table there are about 1 million clones, 65% to 80% of which are singletons. Specimen: memory CD4+ T cells sorted from blood. Stated subset: CD45RA-negative fraction. These receptors originate from a man aged 18 to 29 in good health.

The V gene is TRBV5-3, the J gene TRBJ2-1; D possibly corresponds to TRBD2 (5 bases). TRBV5-3 is filed as an ORF, its function uncertain. CDR3 length equals 16 residues. The V and J ends lost 2 bases and 9 bases respectively, with 21 bases between them. The CDR3 protein is CARSFGRRPYAGEQFF. CDR3 nucleotides: TGTGCCAGAAGCTTTGGCCGGAGGCCCTACGCGGGTGAGCAGTTCTTC.

This clone has a count of ten or more. The V gene is TRBV6-1, the J gene TRBJ1-3, with 7 bases fitting TRBD1. V was clipped by 6 bases and J by 0 bases; unmatched bases: 5. There are 15 residues in the CDR3. CDR1 is MNHNS and CDR2 is SASEGT in the germline V gene. The CDR3 DNA reads as TGTGCCAGCAGCACACAGGGGAGCTCTGGAAACACCATATATTTT. Encoded protein: CASSTQGSSGNTIYF.

The rearrangement uses TRBV5-1 and TRBJ2-1; 7 bases line up with TRBD2. V trimming: 0 bases; J trimming: 2 bases; junction bases outside the gene matches: 5. The CDR3 extends over 16 amino acids. From germline, CDR1 is SGHRS and CDR2 YFSETQ. The chain's CDR3 is CASSLESGAAYNEQFF. CDR3 in DNA: TGCGCCAGCAGCTTGGAGAGCGGGGCAGCCTACAATGAGCAGTTCTTC.

The chain carries TRBV28 and TRBJ1-3; 7 bases match TRBD1. CDR1 and CDR2 from the germline V gene are MDHEN and SYDVKM. This CDR3 is built from 16 residues. The V gene end was trimmed by 4 bases and the J gene end by 3 bases; junction bases not matched to a gene: 9. The CDR3 region is CASSSTGVGLGNTIYF. Written as DNA, the CDR3 is TGTGCCAGCAGTTCTACAGGGGTAGGACTTGGAAACACCATATATTTT. The full variable domain, completed using reference TRBV28 and TRBJ1-3, is DVKVTQSSRYLVKRTGEKVFLECVQDMDHENMFWYRQDPGLGLRLIYFSYDVKMKEKGDIPEGYSVSREKKERFSLILESASTNQTSMYLCASSSTGVGLGNTIYFGEGSWLTVV.

This CDR3 is CASSPISGGSETQYF. CDR3 sequence (DNA): TGTGCCAGCTCACCGATTAGCGGGGGTTCGGAGACCCAGTACTTC. V and J are TRBV18 and TRBJ2-5; 9 nucleotides match TRBD2. Germline lookup yields CDR1 KGHSH and CDR2 LQKENI. The CDR3 is made up of 15 amino acids. The J segment lost 5 bases and the V segment lost 3 bases, leaving 7 bases of the junction unmatched. The full variable domain, completed using reference TRBV18 and TRBJ2-5, is NAGVMQNPRHLVRRRGQEARLRCSPMKGHSHVYWYRQLPEEGLKFMVYLQKENIIDESGMPKERFSAEFPKEGPSILRIQQVVRGDSAAYFCASSPISGGSETQYFGPGTRLLVL.

This sequence joins TRBV5-1 and TRBJ1-6; 8 bases line up with TRBD1. The junction had 7 bases not matched to a gene; V was cut back by 4 bases and J by 10 bases. This CDR3 is 14 amino acids long. CDR1 is SGHRS and CDR2 is YFSETQ in the germline V gene. CDR3 sequence reads: CASSTDRAGSPLHF. CDR3 nucleotide sequence: TGCGCCAGCAGCACGGACAGGGCGGGATCACCCCTCCACTTT.

The rearrangement uses TRBV6-5 and TRBJ1-2; D is perhaps TRBD1 (5 bases). CDR1 and CDR2 from the germline V gene are MNHEY and SVGAGI. Trimming stripped 2 bases from V and 4 bases from J, with 14 bases between. This CDR3 is built from 15 residues. The CDR3 DNA sequence: TGTGCCAGCAGTTACGCTCAGGGATCATCCTATGGCTACACCTTC. Protein sequence: CASSYAQGSSYGYTF.

A remark on this clone: Since the CDR3 does not end with the conserved phenylalanine or tryptophan, this likely comes from a read error. This chain links TRBV6-5 with TRBJ2-3; 8 bases map to TRBD2. Trimming took 7 bases from V and 4 from J; bases not matched to a gene: 13. The CDR3 contains 16 residues. Germline V gene data show CDR1 as MNHEY and CDR2 as SVGAGI. The CDR3 spells CASIFSGTSKADTQYS. Here the CDR3 DNA reads TGTGCCAGCATTTTCTCCGGGACTAGTAAGGCAGATACGCAGTATTCT.

The genes are TRBV6-6 and TRBJ1-2, with TRBD1 identical over 10 bases. The CDR3 contains 15 residues. CDR1 MNHNY and CDR2 SVGAGI come from the germline V gene (reference sequence). The V and J ends lost 6 bases and 4 bases, in that order; junction bases with no gene match: 8. The CDR3 DNA follows: TGTGCCAGCAGGCGCGACAGGGGGCGGGCCTATGGCTACACCTTC. The encoded protein is CASRRDRGRAYGYTF.

The chain is built from TRBV7-9 and TRBJ1-5, with D possibly being TRBD1 (5 bases). Trimming cost V 5 bases and J 2 bases, with 13 bases left between them. The V gene's germline CDR1 is SEHNR and CDR2 FQNEAQ (reference sequence). This CDR3 has 15 amino acids. The chain's CDR3 is CASSLLGGRNQPQHF. For the CDR3, the DNA is TGTGCCAGCAGCCTCCTCGGGGGACGCAATCAGCCCCAGCATTTT. The full variable domain, in which reference TRBV7-9 and TRBJ1-5 provide the parts outside the CDR3, is DTGVSQNPRHKITKRGQNVTFRCDPISEHNRLYWYRQTLGQGPEFLTYFQNEAQLEKSRLLSDRFSAERPKGSFSTLEIQRTEQGDSAMYLCASSLLGGRNQPQHFGDGTRLSIL.

The V and J genes are TRBV6-5 and TRBJ1-3, with D unresolved. Germline V gene sequence: CDR1 MNHEY, CDR2 SVGAGI. The CDR3 runs to 14 residues. Trimming took off 0 bases at V and 8 bases at J, with 11 bases between the two ends. CDR3 DNA sequence: TGTGCCAGCAGTTACTCACCCGGTTTGGACACCATATATTTT. Its protein is CASSYSPGLDTIYF.

The CDR3 coding sequence is TGTGCCAGCAGCTTTGGACAGGGGAACAATCAGCCCCAGCATTTT. It yields the protein CASSFGQGNNQPQHF. The chain recombines TRBV7-9 with TRBJ1-5, with 9 nucleotides matching TRBD1. V shed 3 bases, J shed 3 bases, and the junction held 3 bases outside the gene matches. Looked up from germline, CDR1 is SEHNR and CDR2 is FQNEAQ (reference sequence). CDR3 length: 15 amino acids.

This clone occurred a few times. This chain links TRBV19 with TRBJ2-7; 7 positions match TRBD1. The germline V gene has CDR1 LNHDA and CDR2 SQIVND (reference sequence). This CDR3 is 14 amino acids long. V was pared by 7 bases and J by 1 base, with 7 bases of the junction left unmatched. For the CDR3, the DNA is TGTGCCAGTACCCCGACAGGGATATCCTACGAGCAGTACTTC. Translated, it gives CASTPTGISYEQYF.

V is TRBV5-4 and J is TRBJ1-1; D not certain. There are 15 residues in the CDR3. The V gene's germline CDR1 is SGHNT and CDR2 YYREEE (reference sequence). Deletions cut 0 bases from V and 1 base from J, with 10 bases between. The CDR3 DNA reads as TGTGCCAGCAGCTTGGAGAGGACCCCGAACACTGAAGCTTTCTTT. Translation: CASSLERTPNTEAFF.

V is TRBV7-2 and J is TRBJ2-3; D is uncertain. This CDR3 is 13 amino acids long. CDR1 SGHTA and CDR2 FQGNSA come from the germline V gene. V gave up 4 bases and J gave up 6 bases, with 11 bases separating them. The CDR3 coding sequence is TGTGCCAGCAGCTCGACTTGGCCGGATACGCAGTATTTT. Its protein is CASSSTWPDTQYF.

The chain combines TRBV19 with TRBJ2-2; D unclear. CDR1 and CDR2 from the germline V gene are LNHDA and SQIVND (reference sequence). The V gene lost 0 bases and the J gene lost 4 bases, with 9 bases spanning the gap. The CDR3 is made up of 15 amino acids. CDR3 residues: CASSIDPGPTGELFF. In DNA form, the CDR3 reads TGTGCCAGTAGTATAGACCCCGGCCCCACCGGGGAGCTGTTTTTT. The full variable domain, with the rest looked up from reference TRBV19 and TRBJ2-2, is DGGITQSPKYLFRKEGQNVTLSCEQNLNHDAMYWYRQDPGQGLRLIYYSQIVNDFQKGDIAEGYSVSREKKESFPLTVTSAQKNPTAFYLCASSIDPGPTGELFFGEGSRLTVL.

The chain is built from TRBV19 and TRBJ2-2; 11 bases are shared with TRBD1. Germline CDR1 reads LNHDA; CDR2 reads SQIVND (reference sequence). This CDR3 region has 16 residues. The trim removed 4 bases at V and 3 bases at J, leaving 4 bases unmatched. The CDR3 DNA sequence: TGTGCCAGTAGTAGCCGGACAGGGGGCTACACCGGGGAGCTGTTTTTT. Translated: CASSSRTGGYTGELFF.

The chain has TRBV28 and TRBJ2-7; no firm D call. The ends were cut back, 3 bases at V and 0 bases at J, with 9 bases in the middle. CDR3 length equals 14 residues. From germline, CDR1 is MDHEN and CDR2 SYDVKM. The CDR3 spells CASSLRFSSYEQYF. The DNA for the CDR3 is TGTGCCAGCAGTTTGCGGTTTAGCTCCTACGAGCAGTACTTC. The variable domain in full, with the rest retrieved from reference TRBV28 and TRBJ2-7, is DVKVTQSSRYLVKRTGEKVFLECVQDMDHENMFWYRQDPGLGLRLIYFSYDVKMKEKGDIPEGYSVSREKKERFSLILESASTNQTSMYLCASSLRFSSYEQYFGPGTRLTVT.

The J gene is TRBJ1-1, the V gene TRBV6-6, with a weak D call TRBD1 (6 bases). V was shortened by 7 bases and J by 0 bases, with 15 bases between the two germline ends. CDR3 size: 15 residues. CDR1 and CDR2 (germline): MNHNY, SVGAGI (reference sequence). The CDR3 region is CASTRTDPLNTEAFF. The CDR3, as DNA: TGTGCCAGCACCAGGACAGATCCCCTGAACACTGAAGCTTTCTTT.

Only one count was recorded for this clone. V is TRBV5-5 and J is TRBJ2-3, with 8 positions matching TRBD2. Trimming took 4 bases from V and 2 from J; bases not matched to a gene: 12. Looked up from germline, CDR1 is SGHKS and CDR2 is YYEKEE (reference sequence). CDR3 size: 17 residues. The CDR3 nucleotides are TGTGCCAGCAGCACACGAATAGCGGGAATGCCCACAGATACGCAGTATTTT. It is translated as CASSTRIAGMPTDTQYF.

The chain is built from TRBV10-3 and TRBJ1-3; D ambiguous. The CDR3 is 13 residues long. Trimming took 11 bases from V and 0 from J, leaving 11 bases between them. Per the germline V gene, CDR1 is ENHRY and CDR2 is SYGVKD. The CDR3: CASRQFSGNTIYF. In nucleotides, the CDR3 is TGTGCCTCCCGGCAGTTCTCTGGAAACACCATATATTTT.

The chain combines TRBV5-1 with TRBJ1-2; weak D call: TRBD1 (5 bases). CDR3 size: 13 residues. Germline loops: CDR1 SGHRS, CDR2 YFSETQ. V was clipped by 3 bases and J by 5 bases, with 11 bases between them. This CDR3 reads CASSSPGGYGYTF. The CDR3 region has the DNA TGCGCCAGCAGCTCCCCCGGGGGGTATGGCTACACCTTC. Using reference TRBV5-1 and TRBJ1-2 for the parts outside the CDR3, the full variable domain is KAGVTQTPRYLIKTRGQQVTLSCSPISGHRSVSWYQQTPGQGLQFLFEYFSETQRNKGNFPGRFSGRQFSNSRSEMNVSTLELGDSALYLCASSSPGGYGYTFGSGTRLTVV.

The chain couples TRBV5-6 to TRBJ2-5; D gene ambiguous. The CDR3 sequence is 14 residues long. Germline CDR1 is SGHDT and CDR2 is YYEEEE. Trimming left V 2 bases short and J 3 bases short, with 11 bases between. The CDR3 DNA is TGTGCCAGCAGCTTCACTGGAAGTAAAGAGACCCAGTACTTC. This encodes CASSFTGSKETQYF.

This clone came up once. The chain uses TRBV2 and TRBJ1-5, with TRBD1 identical over 7 bases. The V gene's germline CDR1 is SNHLY and CDR2 FYNNEI. V lost 3 bases, J lost 2 bases, and 7 bases stayed unmatched. The CDR3 sequence is 16 residues long. For the CDR3, the DNA is TGTGCCAGCAGTGATCTGGTCGGGACAGGCAATCAGCCCCAGCATTTT. Translating it yields CASSDLVGTGNQPQHF.

CDR3 sequence: CATGRGQAGSGANVLTF. The CDR3 DNA reads TGTGCCACGGGGCGGGGACAGGCCGGCTCTGGGGCCAACGTCCTGACTTTC. V gene TRBV2 combines with J gene TRBJ2-6; TRBD1 matches 8 bases. This CDR3 comprises 17 residues. Germline values: CDR1 SNHLY, CDR2 FYNNEI. V trimming: 10 bases; J trimming: 0 bases; junction bases outside the gene matches: 11.

The rearrangement joins TRBV7-2 to TRBJ2-2, with TRBD2 as a possible D gene (6 bases). The CDR3 length is 16 residues. V was trimmed by 1 base and J by 3 bases, leaving 12 bases between them. The germline V gene encodes CDR1 SGHTA and CDR2 FQGNSA. The CDR3 region has the DNA TGTGCCAGCAGCTTAGTTAGCGGAGCAGACACCGGGGAGCTGTTTTTT. This sequence encodes CASSLVSGADTGELFF.

This clone is a singleton in its sample. The CDR3 loop is CAWSVSSGELFF. The CDR3 coding sequence is TGTGCCTGGAGTGTTTCATCCGGGGAGCTGTTTTTT. The chain links TRBV30 to TRBJ2-2; D gene unclear. The germline V gene has CDR1 GTSNPN and CDR2 SVGIG (reference sequence). The V and J ends lost 0 bases and 6 bases respectively, with 5 bases between them. The CDR3 consists of 12 residues.

DNA of the CDR3: TGTGCCTGGACGCCAGGGATAATTAATGAAAAACTGTTTTTT. It codes for CAWTPGIINEKLFF. This chain connects TRBV30 to TRBJ1-4; possibly TRBD1 for D (5 bases). The V end was cut by 4 bases, the J end by 4 bases, with 13 bases between. The CDR3 length is 14 residues. From germline, CDR1 is GTSNPN and CDR2 SVGIG (reference sequence).